This T cell receptor beta chain was identified during a study of cytomegalovirus exposure and HLA in healthy donors. Broader study findings: Presence/absence analyses assumed roughly uniform sequencing depth across donors. Evidence from a later analysis indicated that most CMV-associated TCR beta chains looked HLA-restricted. Later analysis showed TCR association rates varying by HLA locus, highest for DRB1 and lowest for HLA-C. V- and J-gene trimming of TCR beta was linked (in a later analysis) to a missense DCLRE1C variant.

Germline loops: CDR1 MNHEY, CDR2 SVGAGI. This CDR3 is 13 amino acids long. Amplification used 60 Vbeta primers and 13 Jbeta primers. Method: immunoSEQ multiplex PCR; TCRdb's copy keeps in-frame clones and lacks some. This table has hundreds of thousands of clones, roughly four fifths appearing once. Of note for this clone: Its antigen is not known.

Sample: PBMCs. V gene TRBV6-5 combines with J gene TRBJ2-5; 7 nucleotides match TRBD1. The J call may be faulty, since TRBJ2-7 better matches the DNA end. The receptor comes from a middle-aged woman in good health and CMV-seronegative. The CDR3 sequence: CASRQGSTYEQYF. DNA for the CDR3: TGTGCCAGCAGACAGGGGTCAACCTACGAGCAGTACTTC.